The 5 T cell receptor beta chains below were found in one sample sequenced in a study of OX40 agonist ivuxolimab in advanced cancers. The method was immunoSEQ multiplex PCR; TCRdb's version includes in-frame clones alone and lacks a portion of them. The sample lists tens of thousands of clones, over 80% occurring once. Sequencing was performed on CD4+ or CD8+ T cells sorted from blood, taken in a trial of the OX40 agonist ivuxolimab. The source of these receptors is an adult with an advanced solid tumor such as melanoma, head and neck, liver or kidney cancer.

The chain links TRBV5-4 to TRBJ1-2, with 8 bases lining up with TRBD1. The CDR3 loop spans 16 amino acids. Trimming removed 0 bases from V and 4 bases from J; junction bases left unmatched: 8. Germline V gene sequence: CDR1 SGHNT, CDR2 YYREEE (reference sequence). The CDR3: CASSLVGDRKSYGYTF. CDR3 nucleotide sequence: TGTGCCAGCAGCTTGGTAGGGGACAGGAAATCCTATGGCTACACCTTC.

J is TRBJ2-5 and V is TRBV27, with TRBD2 identical over 10 bases. The DNA end is more similar to TRBJ2-7, so the J call may be wrong. Germline lookup yields CDR1 MNHEY and CDR2 SMNVEV (reference sequence). This CDR3 spans 18 amino acids. CDR3 protein: CASSLRTLAGERYYEQYF. CDR3 nucleotides: TGTGCCAGCAGTCTCAGGACCCTAGCGGGGGAGCGATACTACGAGCAGTACTTC.

This clone turned up a few times. This chain links TRBV9 with TRBJ2-2; D possibly corresponds to TRBD2 (6 bases). CDR3 length: 14 amino acids. Looked up from germline, CDR1 is SGDLS and CDR2 is YYNGEE. V was cut by 4 bases and J by 5 bases, with 12 bases left in between. The chain's CDR3 is CASSPRGVTGELFF. The CDR3 coding sequence is TGTGCCAGCAGCCCGCGGGGAGTTACCGGGGAGCTGTTTTTT.

The gene calls are TRBV30 and TRBJ2-6; 10 positions agree with TRBD1. V was pared by 5 bases and J by 1 base, with 8 bases of the junction left unmatched. This CDR3 has 17 amino acids. Germline V CDR1 and CDR2: GTSNPN, SVGIG (reference sequence). CDR3 region: CAWYRDRGSSGANVLTF. DNA for the CDR3: TGTGCCTGGTACCGGGACAGGGGTTCTTCTGGGGCCAACGTCCTGACTTTC. The full variable domain, its missing parts supplied by reference TRBV30 and TRBJ2-6, is SQTIHQWPATLVQPVGSPLSLECTVEGTSNPNLYWYRQAAGRGLQLLFYSVGIGQISSEVPQNLSASRPQDRQFILSSKKLLLSDSGFYLCAWYRDRGSSGANVLTFGAGSRLTVL.

This sequence joins TRBV5-5 and TRBJ2-7; the D gene is possibly TRBD2 (6 bases). This CDR3 is built from 15 residues. The germline gives CDR1 SGHKS, CDR2 YYEKEE (reference sequence). The V and J ends lost 4 bases and 0 bases respectively, with 14 bases between them. The CDR3 DNA reads TGTGCCAGCAGCACGCACGGGGGTAGCTCCTACGAGCAGTACTTC. Its protein product is CASSTHGGSSYEQYF. Drawing the rest from reference TRBV5-5 and TRBJ2-7, the complete variable domain is DAGVTQSPTHLIKTRGQQVTLRCSPISGHKSVSWYQQVLGQGPQFIFQYYEKEERGRGNFPDRFSARQFPNYSSELNVNALLLGDSALYLCASSTHGGSSYEQYFGPGTRLTVT.